This TCR beta chain appears in the sequencing data of a study of T cells expressing NK-cell markers. Study-level background: Seven of the eight sequenced donors were classified as HCMV-seropositive, and one was classified as seronegative. Points from the study as a whole: Dominant NKG2C+ clonotypes accounted for about 1.0-8% of CD8+ T cells in several donors.

This CDR3 region has 12 residues. CDR1 and CDR2 from the germline V gene are MDHEN and SYDVKM. Notes on this clonotype: The antigen is not known.

TCR beta cDNA was made by 5'RACE template switching with UMIs. From its re-call of the 5' RACE reads, TCRdb lists each CDR3 protein once, without DNA. The table counts 550,000 to 600,000 distinct CDR3 sequences; roughly 3.6% lies in the top ten. The sequence was obtained from a young man in good health. Specimen: blood T cells: a sorted CD56 or NKG2C T cell subset, CD4+ or CD8+ T cells, or bulk PBMC T cells (not recorded which). The chain carries TRBV28 and TRBJ2-5; no DNA is available, so the TRBD1 call from TCRdb remains unchecked. CDR3 region: CATTNPWETQYF.